This TCR beta chain was captured in a study of blood T cell repertoires in COVID-19. For the study at large: Sample material is recorded as cDNA or gDNA derived from T cells, B-cell-depleted T cells, or PBMCs.

In the original workflow: Estimation of nucleated cell counts was performed using reference gene primer amplification. Only in-frame clones appear in the TCRdb table, and some are missing; sequencing was by immunoSEQ multiplex PCR. That table is the source of V, J and clone size, and D and trimming were worked out from the DNA. The table lists tens of thousands of clones, around 82% of them singletons, with 12% in the top ten. The receptor was derived from a human donor in a cohort sampled during active COVID-19. The material sequenced was peripheral blood.

The CDR3 region has the DNA TGCGCCAGCAGTGGGTCCGGTCAGGCTGAAGCTTTCTTT. Its protein is CASSGSGQAEAFF. The chain employs TRBV5-1 and TRBJ1-1; D is unresolved. Germline values: CDR1 SGHRS, CDR2 YFSETQ. V was pared by 5 bases and J by 6 bases, with 14 bases between. This CDR3 has 13 residues.